This is a list of T cell receptor beta chains from one sample in a study of T cell repertoires in cytomegalovirus infection. These receptors are not linked to any known antigen. TCRdb fed the reads into MiXCR, producing one record per CDR3 protein. The repertoire holds under 300,000 distinct CDR3 sequences, with less than 25% as singletons. Sequenced material: cultured PBMCs, taken from culture after CMV antigen stimulation. The receptor source for this set is a human donor in good health (CMV status not recorded). Some clones in this sample may be carry-over from other donors' samples. Each CDR3 is given with its conserved first and last residue. Fields, in order: J gene, CDR3 length, clone size, V gene, CDR3 protein. Size is stated for part of the rows, as once, few or many counts, or as a class when the clone is expanded.

TRBJ2-3 14 - TRBV4-3 CASSQESTTDTQYF
TRBJ2-2 18 many TRBV7-2 CASSLDWVAGTNTGELFF
TRBJ2-2 14 few TRBV7-2 CASSPAGRPGELFF
TRBJ1-6 14 few TRBV7-9 CASRPTGGHSPLHF
TRBJ2-7 14 few TRBV27 CASSSLAHSYEQYF
TRBJ2-7 16 few TRBV9 CASSTRSQGPEEEQYF
TRBJ2-2 14 - TRBV20-1 CSAPQEGRTGELFF
TRBJ1-2 18 few TRBV4-2 CASSQGRGRGPTNYGYTF
TRBJ1-3 15 - TRBV19 CASRESRGSGNTIYF
TRBJ2-3 14 many TRBV6-1 CASRGAGGRDTQYF
TRBJ1-5 16 - TRBV6-6 CASSYVGRPIIEPQHF
TRBJ2-1 15 - TRBV24-1 CATSDRTAYHNEQFF
TRBJ2-1 17 - TRBV6-1 CASSLSRGRVTYNEQFF
TRBJ2-5 17 few TRBV5-8 CASSPGSGTGGAETQYF
TRBJ2-1 15 many TRBV25-1 CASSVRREGFDEQFF
TRBJ2-5 14 - TRBV27 CASSYTGLQETQYF
TRBJ1-1 14 many TRBV7-2 CASSLHEGQQEAFF
TRBJ2-1 14 few TRBV6-5 CASRTGGLGNEQFF
TRBJ2-3 15 few TRBV12-3/TRBV12-4 CASSFLAGDPSTQYF
TRBJ1-1 15 many TRBV11-2 CASSLLDRPGPEAFF
TRBJ2-1 16 - TRBV6-2/TRBV6-3 CASSYSMLSEPREQFF
TRBJ2-3 13 many TRBV7-2 CASSPNIQDTQYF
TRBJ2-2 13 many TRBV27 CASSSQGHGELFF
TRBJ2-2 15 few TRBV10-3 CAISAGTSNTGELFF
TRBJ2-1 17 - TRBV2 CASRGTILAGPNNEQFF
TRBJ2-7 15 - TRBV7-4 CASSPAMGGPYEQYF
TRBJ2-3 14 - TRBV20-1 CSARQGSSTDTQYF
TRBJ1-4 16 many TRBV7-9 CASSSTGPYESEKLFF
TRBJ2-1 12 few TRBV19 CASSIGVGEQFF
TRBJ2-5 11 few TRBV12-3/TRBV12-4 CASRLQGAQYF
TRBJ2-1 16 - TRBV4-3 CASSQESSGPYNEQFF